The 7 T cell receptor beta chains given below trace back to one sample, sequenced in a study of CD8+ T cells in alopecia areata (dated by TCRdb to between 2017 and 2018). Library preparation was by the immunoSEQ multiplex PCR assay. RNA was extracted from all samples and reverse transcribed into cDNA, which served as template for TCR sequencing. Sourced from immuneACCESS, this table was stored by TCRdb with only in-frame sequences that have V and J called. A share of the clones is absent; for the studies checked, an unresolved V gene accounts for under half, and the remainder has no known explanation. The sample records some 190,000 clones, 50% to 70% of which are singletons. Approximately 1.3% of the sample rests with the top ten. The intended sense of this specimen's treatment or condition label: oral pan-JAK inhibitor, 5-10 mg twice daily. Material: CD4+ T cells sorted from blood, obtained at week 49, from a patient treated with tofacitinib. These receptors were obtained from a human donor with alopecia areata.

The gene calls are TRBV28 and TRBJ1-2, with TRBD1 matching over 11 bases. The CDR3 is 12 amino acids. Germline CDR1 is MDHEN and CDR2 is SYDVKM. V shed 10 bases and J 7 bases; nucleotides not matched to a gene: 5. The DNA of the CDR3 is TGTGCCACCTACGGGACAGGGGGTGGCTACACCTTC. Translation: CATYGTGGGYTF.

V and J are TRBV18 and TRBJ1-5, with D uncertain. The V gene's germline CDR1 is KGHSH and CDR2 LQKENI. Trimming took off 4 bases at V and 2 bases at J, with 6 bases between the two ends. This CDR3 contains 13 residues. The CDR3, as DNA: TGTGCCAGCTCACTCTCCCGCAATCAGCCCCAGCATTTT. This translates into CASSLSRNQPQHF.

This chain uses TRBV7-2 with TRBJ2-5; 8 nucleotides match TRBD1. Germline CDR1 SGHTA, CDR2 FQGNSA. Unmatched junction bases numbered 4, after V lost 5 bases and J lost 5 bases. CDR3 length equals 13 residues. The CDR3: CASSPRTGETQYF. The CDR3 DNA reads as TGTGCCAGCAGCCCCCGGACAGGGGAGACCCAGTACTTC.

V gene TRBV29-1 combines with J gene TRBJ1-1; unclear D gene. Trimming cost V 4 bases and J 1 base, with 10 bases left between them. Germline CDR1 SQVTM, CDR2 ANQGSEA. The CDR3 length is 13 residues. CDR3 in amino acids: CSVVGRQNTEAFF. CDR3 nucleotide sequence: TGCAGCGTTGTCGGCAGGCAGAACACTGAAGCTTTCTTT.

A note on this clone: Relative to the germline gene, one junction end is altered; a read error may explain this. This chain joins TRBV2 and TRBJ2-3, with a weak D call TRBD2 (5 bases). The CDR3 has 15 residues. Per the germline V gene, CDR1 is SNHLY and CDR2 is FYNNEI. The CDR3 spells CASREAPGNADTQYF. The CDR3 DNA reads TGTGCCAGCAGAGAAGCGCCGGGGAACGCAGATACGCAGTATTTT.

The chain uses TRBV4-3 and TRBJ1-1; D not certain. The CDR3 runs 15 residues. V was cut by 4 bases and J by 4 bases, with 16 bases left in between. The germline V gene encodes CDR1 LGHNA and CDR2 YSLEER. CDR3 bases: TGCGCCAGCAGCCGTGAGGTGGAGGGCTTCACTGAAGCTTTCTTT. Protein sequence: CASSREVEGFTEAFF.

On this clone itself: One base away lies a much larger clone, so this may be a sequencing read error. The chain links TRBV11-3 to TRBJ2-2; TRBD2 matches at 7 bases. Trimming cost V 4 bases and J 7 bases; bases outside gene matches: 0. The germline V gene encodes CDR1 SGHNT and CDR2 YENEEA. This CDR3 is 12 amino acids long. The CDR3 is CASSSSGGELFF. The CDR3 bases are TGTGCCAGCAGCTCTAGCGGCGGGGAGCTGTTTTTT.